This T cell receptor (beta chain) was obtained from a study of blood T cell repertoires in COVID-19. Assay: immunoSEQ multiplex PCR; the TCRdb copy retains only in-frame clones and omits some. The profile covers 100,000 to 120,000 clones, with about 88% appearing a single time and 6.5% to 10% taken by the ten largest. Trimming at V came to 7 bases and at J to 0 bases, leaving 8 bases not matched to a gene. Germline assignment: CDR1 SGDLS and CDR2 YYNGEE. CDR3 length equals 15 residues. The chain employs TRBV9 and TRBJ2-3; 7 positions match TRBD2. This TCR came from a woman between 65 and 79 years old who had recovered from COVID-19. Sequenced input: peripheral blood. CDR3 coding DNA: TGTGCCAGCCGACCTGGGGGAGGGAGCACAGATACGCAGTATTTT. It yields the protein CASRPGGGSTDTQYF.